The present T cell receptor beta chain was sequenced within a study of T cell repertoires in cytomegalovirus infection. Study in general: In public TCR beta signatures, there were indications of both CMV infection and matching HLA type. Whole-study findings and limits: Adding up the frequency of public TCR beta families identified people who carried CMV plus the relevant HLA.

The trim removed 6 bases at V and 7 bases at J, leaving 14 bases unmatched. CDR1 and CDR2 (germline): SGHVS, FQNEAQ. The CDR3 contains 16 residues. Using its own MiXCR run on the reads, TCRdb lists one record per CDR3 protein. In the table there are approximately 300,000 distinct CDR3 sequences, roughly 25% of which are singletons. This clonotype was detected many times. Antigen unknown. The specimen comprised cultured PBMCs, sampled from culture after CMV antigen stimulation. This receptor was identified in a human donor in good health (CMV status not recorded). Some clones in this sample may be carry-over from other donors' samples. This chain joins TRBV7-8 and TRBJ2-1, with 8 bases matching TRBD2. For the CDR3, the DNA is TGTGCCAGCAGATTTGGGCGCGGGAGGTCTGAGAATGAGCAGTTCTTC. Amino acids: CASRFGRGRSENEQFF.